A single sample is the source of the 30 T cell receptor beta chains below, sequenced in a study of cytomegalovirus exposure and HLA in healthy donors. PCR involved 60 Vbeta and 13 Jbeta primers. Assay used: immunoSEQ multiplex PCR; TCRdb lists only in-frame clones, some missing. Here the sample table reports about 130,000 clones. Source material: PBMCs. The source is a woman in her thirties or forties in good health and CMV-seropositive.

The V call is TRBV20-1, the J call TRBJ1-2, with D hard to call. V shed 3 bases and J shed 7 bases, with 9 bases lying between them. The CDR3 is 11 amino acids. Germline CDR1 is DFQATT and CDR2 is SNEGSKA (reference sequence). The DNA for the CDR3 is TGCAGTGCTAGCCCTCAGATTGGCTACACCTTC. As protein: CSASPQIGYTF.

The V gene is TRBV28, the J gene TRBJ1-5, with D possibly being TRBD1 (5 bases). The CDR3 length is 15 residues. V was clipped by 5 bases and J by 6 bases, with 17 bases between them. Germline CDR1 is MDHEN and CDR2 is SYDVKM. The CDR3 here is CASSDPIIGGQPQHF. The CDR3 coding sequence is TGTGCCAGCAGTGATCCGATAATCGGGGGTCAGCCCCAGCATTTT.

The rearrangement uses TRBV6-1 and TRBJ1-5, with TRBD1 matching 7 bases. V was clipped by 4 bases and J by 4 bases; unmatched bases: 7. Germline values: CDR1 MNHNS, CDR2 SASEGT. The CDR3 contains 15 residues. The CDR3 sequence is CASSAQTGSNQPQHF. The CDR3 nucleotides are TGTGCCAGCAGTGCCCAGACAGGGAGTAATCAGCCCCAGCATTTT.

This rearrangement joins TRBV6-5 to TRBJ2-1, with 8 bases that match TRBD1. V dropped 4 bases and J dropped 7; count of bases not matched to a gene: 6. CDR1 is MNHEY, CDR2 SVGAGI, per germline. The CDR3 consists of 14 residues. This CDR3 reads CASSFTRQGNEQFF. In DNA form, the CDR3 reads TGTGCCAGCAGTTTTACTCGACAGGGGAATGAGCAGTTCTTC.

The genes are TRBV5-1 and TRBJ2-3; 10 nucleotides line up with TRBD2. Looked up from germline, CDR1 is SGHRS and CDR2 is YFSETQ. V lost 4 bases, J lost 4 bases, and 6 bases stayed unmatched. The CDR3 contains 15 residues. In DNA, the CDR3 is TGCGCCAGCAGCGCTACTAGCGGGAAGGCAGATACGCAGTATTTT. This translates into CASSATSGKADTQYF.

This chain joins TRBV5-5 and TRBJ1-2, with D perhaps TRBD1 (5 bases). Germline V gene lookup returns CDR1 SGHKS and CDR2 YYEKEE (reference sequence). Trimming pared 0 bases from V and 8 bases from J, leaving 14 bases between. The CDR3 has 14 residues. CDR3: CASSLGREGWGYTF. The CDR3 nucleotides are TGTGCCAGCAGCTTGGGCAGGGAAGGATGGGGCTACACCTTC.

The J gene is TRBJ1-5, the V gene TRBV7-8, with 7 bases that match TRBD1. The germline CDR1 and CDR2 sequences are SGHVS and FQNEAQ. V trimming: 7 bases; J trimming: 4 bases; junction bases outside the gene matches: 10. CDR3 length equals 15 residues. The CDR3: CASTSQGGENQPQHF. For the CDR3, the DNA is TGTGCCAGCACCTCTCAGGGGGGTGAGAATCAGCCCCAGCATTTT.

The chain combines TRBV7-9 with TRBJ2-1, with 11 bases identical to TRBD2. Germline V gives CDR1 SEHNR, CDR2 FQNEAQ (reference sequence). J was trimmed by 6 bases and V by 5 bases; bases with no gene match: 6. This CDR3 is built from 15 residues. CDR3 nucleotides: TGTGCCAGCAGCCATACTAGCGGGAGTCCCAATGAGCAGTTCTTC. It translates to CASSHTSGSPNEQFF.

The CDR3 loop reads CASSYSGGAGQPQHF. The CDR3 nucleotides are TGTGCCAGCAGTTACTCAGGGGGCGCGGGTCAGCCCCAGCATTTT. The chain joins TRBV6-5 to TRBJ1-5; TRBD1 matches at 7 bases. Losses at the gene ends were 0 bases for V and 6 bases for J; bases not matched to a gene: 5. CDR1 is MNHEY and CDR2 is SVGAGI in the germline V gene. CDR3 length: 15 residues.

The genes are TRBV6-1 and TRBJ1-5; 7 positions match TRBD1. This CDR3 is built from 13 residues. V lost 10 bases to trimming and J lost 5 bases; unmatched junction nucleotides: 8. CDR1 and CDR2 (germline): MNHNS, SASEGT. The CDR3 loop reads CATRDSWDQPQHF. The CDR3 DNA reads as TGTGCCACCCGGGACAGTTGGGATCAGCCCCAGCATTTT.

This chain uses TRBV2 with TRBJ2-2; 10 positions match TRBD2. The germline V gene has CDR1 SNHLY and CDR2 FYNNEI. The trim removed 6 bases at V and 2 bases at J, leaving 9 bases unmatched. The CDR3 is 17 residues long. Written as DNA, the CDR3 is TGTGCCAGCAGGGGACCTAGCGGGAGTTTCAACACCGGGGAGCTGTTTTTT. It yields the protein CASRGPSGSFNTGELFF.

The rearrangement uses TRBV6-1 and TRBJ1-5; no reliable D call. This CDR3 region has 16 residues. V was clipped by 4 bases and J by 0 bases, with 13 bases between them. Germline V gene lookup returns CDR1 MNHNS and CDR2 SASEGT. In nucleotides, the CDR3 is TGTGCCAGCAGTGGACCAGGAAACCTTAGCAATCAGCCCCAGCATTTT. Translating it yields CASSGPGNLSNQPQHF.

The CDR3 protein is CAWDPSGRVGNEQFF. The CDR3, as DNA: TGTGCCTGGGACCCCAGCGGGAGGGTCGGGAATGAGCAGTTCTTC. The chain joins TRBV30 to TRBJ2-1, with 10 bases that match TRBD2. With V trimmed by 5 bases and J by 7 bases, 11 bases remained unmatched. Per the germline V gene, CDR1 is GTSNPN and CDR2 is SVGIG (reference sequence). This CDR3 has 15 residues. The full variable domain, with the rest looked up from reference TRBV30 and TRBJ2-1, is SQTIHQWPATLVQPVGSPLSLECTVEGTSNPNLYWYRQAAGRGLQLLFYSVGIGQISSEVPQNLSASRPQDRQFILSSKKLLLSDSGFYLCAWDPSGRVGNEQFFGPGTRLTVL.

The CDR3, as DNA: TGTGCCATCAGTGAGTCGGATGGCGGCCTCCTGACTTTC. Translation: CAISESDGGLLTF. V usage is TRBV10-3 and J usage is TRBJ2-6; D is unresolved. The CDR3 runs to 13 residues. CDR1 and CDR2 from the germline V gene are ENHRY and SYGVKD. V lost 0 bases, J lost 14 bases, and 11 bases lay in between.

Concerning this clone: At one end the junction does not follow the germline gene, possibly because of a read error. V and J are TRBV5-6 and TRBJ2-2; weak D call: TRBD2 (6 bases). The CDR3 spans 15 residues. Germline CDR1 and CDR2: SGHDT and YYEEEE. CDR3 coding DNA: TGTGCCAGCAGTTTGGGTAGCGGGAACACCGGGGAGCTGTTTTTT. Residues: CASSLGSGNTGELFF.

CDR3 in DNA: TGCAGCGCTACCCTTAGGAGGGGAGGAGAGCAGTACTTC. It yields the protein CSATLRRGGEQYF. The rearrangement joins TRBV29-1 to TRBJ2-7, with D perhaps TRBD2 (6 bases). This CDR3 region has 13 residues. V was clipped by 7 bases and J by 7 bases, with 20 bases between them. The germline V gene has CDR1 SQVTM and CDR2 ANQGSEA.

The J gene is TRBJ2-5, the V gene TRBV10-2; perhaps TRBD2 as D (5 bases). V lost 6 bases to trimming and J lost 7 bases, with 18 bases between them. Germline V gene sequence: CDR1 WSHSY, CDR2 SAAADI. This CDR3 comprises 14 residues. This CDR3 reads CASRGSLASLTQYF. In nucleotides, the CDR3 is TGCGCCAGCAGGGGTAGTTTGGCTAGCTTGACCCAGTACTTC.

This chain connects TRBV6-5 to TRBJ2-7; 9 bases line up with TRBD1. Trimming took 6 bases from V and 2 from J; bases not matched to a gene: 8. The CDR3 is made up of 15 amino acids. CDR1 MNHEY and CDR2 SVGAGI come from the germline V gene. The CDR3 sequence is CASRLKQGATYEQYF. The CDR3 DNA reads as TGTGCCAGCAGACTAAAACAGGGGGCGACCTACGAGCAGTACTTC.

J is TRBJ2-1 and V is TRBV7-8; tentative D call: TRBD2 (6 bases). Looked up from germline, CDR1 is SGHVS and CDR2 is FQNEAQ. The CDR3 spans 14 residues. V lost 4 bases, J lost 7 bases, and 14 bases lay in between. The CDR3: CASSSLGTLNEQFF. As DNA, the CDR3 is TGTGCCAGCAGCTCTCTAGGGACTTTGAATGAGCAGTTCTTC. Drawing the rest from reference TRBV7-8 and TRBJ2-1, the complete variable domain is GAGVSQSPRYKVAKRGQDVALRCDPISGHVSLFWYQQALGQGPEFLTYFQNEAQLDKSGLPSDRFFAERPEGSVSTLKIQRTQQEDSAVYLCASSSLGTLNEQFFGPGTRLTVL.

The V and J genes are TRBV5-4 and TRBJ2-2; 7 bases map to TRBD2. The V and J ends lost 4 bases and 0 bases, in that order; junction bases with no gene match: 9. Looked up from germline, CDR1 is SGHNT and CDR2 is YYREEE (reference sequence). The CDR3 is 17 residues long. The CDR3 coding sequence is TGTGCCAGCAGCACCCCATTGGGGGGGGCGAACACCGGGGAGCTGTTTTTT. This sequence encodes CASSTPLGGANTGELFF.

The V and J genes are TRBV19 and TRBJ2-3; TRBD2 agrees at 11 bases. Germline-derived CDR1 and CDR2 are LNHDA and SQIVND (reference sequence). The CDR3 loop spans 15 amino acids. Trimming removed 7 bases from V and 4 bases from J; junction bases left unmatched: 7. CDR3 sequence reads: CASTPPGLAADTQYF. The CDR3 DNA sequence: TGTGCCAGTACCCCACCGGGACTAGCGGCAGATACGCAGTATTTT.

The J gene is TRBJ2-7, the V gene TRBV4-1; 12 bases fit TRBD2. V gave up 1 base and J gave up 4 bases; unmatched junction bases: 8. The CDR3 has 17 residues. Germline V gives CDR1 MGHRA, CDR2 YSYEKL. CDR3 in amino acids: CASSQGETSGSGYEQYF. The CDR3 DNA follows: TGCGCCAGCAGCCAAGGAGAGACTAGCGGGAGCGGTTACGAGCAGTACTTC.

The J gene is TRBJ1-2, the V gene TRBV28; D is perhaps TRBD1 (5 bases). In germline, CDR1 is MDHEN, CDR2 SYDVKM. The V gene lost 7 bases and the J gene lost 6 bases, with 24 bases spanning the gap. The CDR3 length is 16 residues. The CDR3 nucleotides read TGTGCCAGCAATACTCCCAGGGTGTCATTCAGGGATGGCTACACCTTC. Translating gives CASNTPRVSFRDGYTF.

The chain joins TRBV28 to TRBJ1-1; D gene ambiguous. The germline CDR1 and CDR2 sequences are MDHEN and SYDVKM. The CDR3 spans 16 residues. Trimming shortened V by 3 bases and J by 5 bases, and 19 bases separated the two germline ends. CDR3 bases: TGTGCCAGCAGTTTTGAAATGGGAGCGTCGGGGACTGAAGCTTTCTTT. Protein product: CASSFEMGASGTEAFF.

The chain uses TRBV4-1 and TRBJ1-5, with D perhaps matching TRBD1 (6 bases). The V gene's germline CDR1 is MGHRA and CDR2 YSYEKL. This CDR3 region has 16 residues. V was pared by 2 bases and J by 9 bases, with 20 bases between. The CDR3 loop is CASSQQLDSGVVPQHF. Here the CDR3 DNA reads TGCGCCAGCAGCCAACAATTGGACAGTGGTGTAGTGCCCCAGCATTTT.

V gene TRBV7-2 combines with J gene TRBJ1-2, with 7 bases matching TRBD1. V lost 2 bases and J lost 5; bases outside the gene matches: 8. This CDR3 region has 15 residues. CDR1 and CDR2 from the germline V gene are SGHTA and FQGNSA. The CDR3 DNA follows: TGTGCCAGCAGCTTAACAGGGGCAGAGGGGTATGGCTACACCTTC. It yields the protein CASSLTGAEGYGYTF.

Points on this clone: As the CDR3 is not closed by the conserved phenylalanine or tryptophan, this likely results from a read error. This chain joins TRBV5-4 and TRBJ1-2, with 7 bases matching TRBD1. CDR1 is SGHNT, CDR2 YYREEE, per germline (reference sequence). Unmatched junction bases numbered 9, after V lost 3 bases and J lost 4 bases. This CDR3 contains 15 residues. The CDR3: CASSSIRDSLYGYTL. CDR3 bases: TGTGCCAGCAGCTCTATCCGGGACAGCCTCTATGGCTACACCCTC.

The gene calls are TRBV6-5 and TRBJ2-3; possibly TRBD2 for D (6 bases). CDR3 length: 14 amino acids. Germline V CDR1 and CDR2: MNHEY, SVGAGI. V lost 5 bases and J 1 base, leaving 10 bases between the germline ends. The DNA for the CDR3 is TGTGCCAGCAGTCAGGGAGGCGGCACAGATACGCAGTATTTT. This sequence encodes CASSQGGGTDTQYF.

The J gene is TRBJ2-7, the V gene TRBV5-1; 10 bases map to TRBD1. Unmatched junction bases numbered 9, after V lost 4 bases and J lost 5 bases. CDR1 and CDR2 from the germline V gene are SGHRS and YFSETQ. The CDR3 totals 15 residues. CDR3 sequence: CASSHLGQGENEQYF. CDR3 DNA sequence: TGCGCCAGCAGCCATCTCGGACAGGGGGAGAACGAGCAGTACTTC.

The CDR3 DNA follows: TGCAGCGTTGGTGACAGTGGCTACACCTTC. The encoded protein is CSVGDSGYTF. The V call is TRBV29-1, the J call TRBJ1-2; TRBD1 is a possible D gene (5 bases). The CDR3 length is 10 residues. Germline CDR1 SQVTM, CDR2 ANQGSEA. Trimming pared 4 bases from V and 7 bases from J, leaving 7 bases between.